This T cell receptor beta chain stems from a study of CXCR3-negative and CXCR3-positive naive CD8 T cells. Across the study: Collectively, the libraries yielded about 135 million TRB reads in total, at about 1.5 +/- 0.3 million per library.

Notes on this clonotype: Its cognate antigen is unknown.

The TRB cDNA libraries were prepared by 5' RACE with UMI labels. No DNA is given; TCRdb re-called the 5' RACE reads and lists each CDR3 protein once. This sample's table reports 35,000 to 45,000 distinct CDR3 sequences. This CDR3 comprises 15 residues. Germline V gene lookup returns CDR1 LNHDA and CDR2 SQIVND (reference sequence). Overall study results and limits: Upon cryopreservation, CXCR3 expression partially decreased, and most assays used fresh PBMCs. Both naive subsets showed comparably high diversity, and memory CD8+ cells showed much lower diversity.

The clonotype was recovered from a human donor in good health. Some clones in this sample may be carry-over from other donors' samples. Material: naive CXCR3- CD8+ T cells from blood. Subset meaning: CD45RO-CCR7+CD27+CD95- naive CD8+ T cells lacking CXCR3 (TNR3-). The V and J genes are TRBV19 and TRBJ2-1. The CDR3 region is CASSINYSDLNEQFF.